A selection of T cell receptor beta chains follows, all from one sample in a study of radiation and T cells in renal cell carcinoma. Method: immunoSEQ multiplex PCR; TCRdb's copy keeps in-frame clones and lacks some. The profile shows fewer than 200,000 clones, about 88% of them singletons. The starting material was blood, obtained from a patient whose treatment included radiotherapy and nephrectomy. These receptors came from a woman aged 50 to 60 with renal cell carcinoma. CDR3s include the opening cysteine and the closing phenylalanine or tryptophan. A D gene is named only where the DNA matches it firmly. Some rows mark clone size as missing; the rest say once, few, many or name a class of expanded clone.

CDR3 DNA: TGTGCCAGCAGCGCCGGCCCCGAGGCGGCAGATACGCAGTATTTT
CDR3 protein: CASSAGPEAADTQYF
clone size: -
J gene: TRBJ2-3
V gene: TRBV9
D gene: -

CDR3 DNA: TGCGCCAGCAGCCAAGATTCGTTGAGCACCGGGGAGCTGTTTTTT
CDR3 protein: CASSQDSLSTGELFF
clone size: -
J gene: TRBJ2-2
V gene: TRBV4-1
D gene: -

CDR3 DNA: TGTGCCAGCACTGTCGAGTCCTACGAGCAGTACTTC
CDR3 protein: CASTVESYEQYF
clone size: -
J gene: TRBJ2-7
V gene: TRBV6-1
D gene: -

CDR3 DNA: TGCGCCAGCAGCTTGGCCGCCGGGGACACTGAAGCTTTCTTT
CDR3 protein: CASSLAAGDTEAFF
clone size: -
J gene: TRBJ1-1
V gene: TRBV5-1
D gene: -

CDR3 DNA: TGCAGCGTTGAATCGGGACAGGTGATGAACACTGAAGCTTTCTTT
CDR3 protein: CSVESGQVMNTEAFF
clone size: -
J gene: TRBJ1-1
V gene: TRBV29-1
D gene: TRBD1

CDR3 DNA: TGCGCCAGCAGCTCTAGCCTTATCCGTGAGCAGTTCTTC
CDR3 protein: CASSSSLIREQFF
clone size: -
J gene: TRBJ2-1
V gene: TRBV5-1
D gene: -

CDR3 DNA: TGTGCCAGCAGCCGCGACAGGGTCGGAAACACCATATATTTT
CDR3 protein: CASSRDRVGNTIYF
clone size: -
J gene: TRBJ1-3
V gene: TRBV7-2
D gene: TRBD1

CDR3 DNA: TGTGCCAGCAGCTACACTAACCTCGGGTCCAAAAGCTCCTACGAGCAGTACTTC
CDR3 protein: CASSYTNLGSKSSYEQYF
clone size: -
J gene: TRBJ2-7
V gene: TRBV5-6
D gene: -

CDR3 DNA: TGCGCCAGCAGCCAGACCAAACGCCACAGCTCCTATAATTCACCCCTCCACTTT
CDR3 protein: CASSQTKRHSSYNSPLHF
clone size: many
J gene: TRBJ1-6
V gene: TRBV4-1
D gene: -

CDR3 DNA: TGCGCCAGCAGCTTGGATCTGACCAATGAGCAGTTCTTC
CDR3 protein: CASSLDLTNEQFF
clone size: -
J gene: TRBJ2-1
V gene: TRBV5-1
D gene: -

CDR3 DNA: TGTGCCAGCAGCGTCAAAAGGGTAGGCCCAGATACGCAGTATTTT
CDR3 protein: CASSVKRVGPDTQYF
clone size: -
J gene: TRBJ2-3
V gene: TRBV9
D gene: -

CDR3 DNA: TGTGCCAGCGCCTCTGGGGGGCGAAATTCACCCCTCCACTTT
CDR3 protein: CASASGGRNSPLHF
clone size: -
J gene: TRBJ1-6
V gene: TRBV6-5
D gene: -

CDR3 DNA: TGTGCCAGCAGTAGTGGTCGGCTAGCGGGGAGGGGGGGAGAGACCCAGTACTTC
CDR3 protein: CASSSGRLAGRGGETQYF
clone size: -
J gene: TRBJ2-5
V gene: TRBV11-2
D gene: TRBD2

CDR3 DNA: TGTGCCAGCAGCCCGCGTAATTCACCCCTCCACTTT
CDR3 protein: CASSPRNSPLHF
clone size: -
J gene: TRBJ1-6
V gene: TRBV2
D gene: -

CDR3 DNA: TGTGCCAGCAGCTTAGTTGGCTCGGGACGGAGGAAACACTCCTACGAGCAGTACTTC
CDR3 protein: CASSLVGSGRRKHSYEQYF
clone size: -
J gene: TRBJ2-7
V gene: TRBV11-2
D gene: -

CDR3 DNA: TGTGCCAGCAATACCGGAGGGGACACTGAAGCTTTCTTT
CDR3 protein: CASNTGGDTEAFF
clone size: -
J gene: TRBJ1-1
V gene: TRBV2
D gene: -

CDR3 DNA: TGTGCCAGCAGCCGATTATGGAGGAACACTGAAGCTTTCTTT
CDR3 protein: CASSRLWRNTEAFF
clone size: -
J gene: TRBJ1-1
V gene: TRBV4-2
D gene: -

CDR3 DNA: TGTGCCAGCAGCGTAGCCCCGGACAGGGATTCACCCCTCCACTTT
CDR3 protein: CASSVAPDRDSPLHF
clone size: -
J gene: TRBJ1-6
V gene: TRBV9
D gene: TRBD1

CDR3 DNA: TGTGCCAGTAGTCCGCGGGGGGAATTGCGCAAGCAGTTCTTC
CDR3 protein: CASSPRGELRKQFF
clone size: -
J gene: TRBJ2-1
V gene: TRBV19
D gene: TRBD2

CDR3 DNA: TGCAGCGTAGAGATAACAGGACAGCTCTACACCTTC
CDR3 protein: CSVEITGQLYTF
clone size: -
J gene: TRBJ1-2
V gene: TRBV29-1
D gene: -

CDR3 DNA: TGTGCCAGCAGCCGGTTGAGGAACACTGAAGCTTTCTTT
CDR3 protein: CASSRLRNTEAFF
clone size: few
J gene: TRBJ1-1
V gene: TRBV14
D gene: -

CDR3 DNA: TGTGCCAGCAGTTACAATCCAAGAGAGACCCAGTACTTC
CDR3 protein: CASSYNPRETQYF
clone size: -
J gene: TRBJ2-5
V gene: TRBV6-6
D gene: -